This T cell receptor (beta chain) is drawn from a study of cytomegalovirus exposure and HLA in healthy donors. Study-wide findings and caveats: There were some public TCRs occurring in many donors, but most TCR sequences were rare.

CDR3 length: 15 amino acids. From germline, CDR1 is SGHAT and CDR2 FQDESV (reference sequence). Trimming shortened V by 1 base and J by 4 bases, and 13 bases separated the two germline ends. About this clone itself: Its antigen is undetermined.

Clones were read by immunoSEQ multiplex PCR, and TCRdb kept only the in-frame ones, dropping some. The data show about 74,000 clones, over 85% seen once. Donors were drawn from the approximately 120-subject validation cohort, separate from the roughly 670-subject first cohort. The sequence was collected from a man aged 18 to 30 in good health and CMV-seropositive. Sequenced material: PBMCs. The chain links TRBV11-1 to TRBJ1-1, with a weak D call TRBD1 (5 bases). DNA of the CDR3: TGTGCCAGCAGCTTAGGACAGACTTCGGGCACTGAAGCTTTCTTT. Translation: CASSLGQTSGTEAFF.